This TCR beta chain was identified in a study of naive and memory T cell subsets. The study, taken as a whole, reports: TCR abundance followed a power law differing between naive and memory subsets. Findings for naive and memory subsets could not be checked against ground truth. A few larger clonotypes appeared in naive repertoires, especially CD8, possibly memory cells re-expressing CD45RA. Clonotypes are single alpha or beta chains, not paired receptors.

This CDR3 contains 15 residues. V was trimmed by 1 base and J by 0 bases, leaving 4 bases between them. A word on this clonotype: Antigen specificity is unknown.

Two oligonucleotides, mixed equimolar, formed the beta constant-region primer covering TRBC1 and TRBC2. Four rounds of PCR amplified the ligated cDNA using nested alpha and beta constant-region primers plus SP2. Ligation attached a single-stranded oligonucleotide with a 12-nucleotide UMI and the SP2 primer to the cDNA 3' end. TCRdb reprocessed the UMI-ligation and nested PCR reads via MiXCR and lists one record per CDR3 protein. This table holds 120,000 to 150,000 distinct CDR3 sequences, approximately 22% found once. The chain combines TRBV12-3 or TRBV12-4 with TRBJ1-6; D not certain. The sequencing input was naive CD4+ T cells from blood. This TCR came from a human donor in good health. The CDR3 loop reads CASSLGSSYNSPLHF. CDR3 in DNA: TGTGCCAGCAGTTTAGGGAGCTCCTATAATTCACCCCTCCACTTT.